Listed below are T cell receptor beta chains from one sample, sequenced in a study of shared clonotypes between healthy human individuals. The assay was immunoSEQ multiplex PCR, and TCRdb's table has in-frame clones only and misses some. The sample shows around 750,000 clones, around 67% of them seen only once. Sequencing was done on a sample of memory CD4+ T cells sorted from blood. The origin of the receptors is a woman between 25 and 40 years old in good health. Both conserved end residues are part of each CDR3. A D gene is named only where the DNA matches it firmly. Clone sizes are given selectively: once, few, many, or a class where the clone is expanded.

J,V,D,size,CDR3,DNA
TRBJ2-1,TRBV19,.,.,CASSIAARTGNEQFF,TGTGCCAGTAGTATAGCGGCTAGAACTGGGAATGAGCAGTTCTTC
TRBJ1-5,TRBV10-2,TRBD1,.,CASSESTGSQPQHF,TGCGCCAGCAGTGAGTCGACAGGGTCTCAGCCCCAGCATTTT
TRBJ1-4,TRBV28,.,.,CASSLTGHQRGVVKLFF,TGTGCCAGCAGCTTAACGGGGCACCAGAGGGGGGTCGTTAAACTGTTTTTT
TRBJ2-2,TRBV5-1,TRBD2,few,CASSFGTSGKSGELFF,TGCGCCAGCAGCTTCGGGACTAGCGGGAAGAGCGGGGAGCTGTTTTTT
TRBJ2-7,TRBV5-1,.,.,CASSWTLGGTSYEQYF,TGCGCCAGCAGCTGGACCCTGGGGGGAACCTCCTACGAGCAGTACTTC
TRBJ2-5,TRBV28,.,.,CASSLVGTTETQYF,TGTGCCAGCAGTTTAGTGGGGACAACGGAGACCCAGTACTTC
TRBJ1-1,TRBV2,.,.,CASSAQGFEAFF,TGTGCCAGCAGTGCGCAGGGATTCGAGGCTTTCTTT
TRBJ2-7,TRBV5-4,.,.,CASSFWGRYEQYF,TGTGCCAGCAGCTTCTGGGGGCGCTACGAGCAGTACTTC
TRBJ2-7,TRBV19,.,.,CATTTRTGRGYEQYF,TGTGCCACCACGACTCGGACAGGGAGGGGATACGAGCAGTACTTC
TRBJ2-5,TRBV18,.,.,CASSPTGQETQYF,TGTGCCAGCTCACCAACGGGACAAGAGACCCAGTACTTC
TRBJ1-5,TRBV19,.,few,CASSMYGNGNQPQHF,TGTGCCAGTAGTATGTACGGTAATGGCAATCAGCCCCAGCATTTT
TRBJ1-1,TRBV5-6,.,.,CASSLLGVNTEAFF,TGTGCCAGCAGCTTGTTAGGAGTAAACACTGAAGCTTTCTTT
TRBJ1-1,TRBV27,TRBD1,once,CASSLQGAPEAFF,TGTGCCAGCAGTTTGCAGGGGGCCCCTGAAGCTTTCTTT
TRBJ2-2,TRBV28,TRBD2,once,CASSSPTSGRSYGELFF,TGTGCCAGCAGTTCTCCGACTAGCGGGAGATCCTACGGGGAGCTGTTTTTT
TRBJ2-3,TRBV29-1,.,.,CSVGHTSTDTQYF,TGCAGCGTCGGACATACTAGCACAGATACGCAGTATTTT
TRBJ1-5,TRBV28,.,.,CASRGPYSNQPQHF,TGTGCCAGCAGGGGACCCTATAGCAATCAGCCCCAGCATTTT
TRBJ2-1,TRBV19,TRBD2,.,CASSISYLSGGKNEQFF,TGTGCCAGTAGTATAAGCTACCTTAGCGGGGGAAAAAATGAGCAGTTCTTC
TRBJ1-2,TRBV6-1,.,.,CASSEAVGRQIDGYTF,TGTGCCAGCAGTGAGGCAGTAGGACGGCAAATCGATGGCTACACCTTC
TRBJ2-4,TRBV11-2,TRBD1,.,CASSSGQGSNIQYF,TGTGCCAGCAGCTCAGGACAGGGTTCAAACATTCAGTACTTC
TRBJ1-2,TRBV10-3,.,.,CAISPFTGTDGYTF,TGTGCCATCAGTCCATTTACCGGGACCGATGGCTACACCTTC
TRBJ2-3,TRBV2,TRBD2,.,CASSLLAGPTSTQYF,TGTGCCAGCAGCCTACTAGCGGGACCCACATCTACGCAGTATTTT
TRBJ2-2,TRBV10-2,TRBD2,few,CASGLAGANTGELFF,TGCGCCAGCGGACTAGCGGGAGCCAACACCGGGGAGCTGTTTTTT
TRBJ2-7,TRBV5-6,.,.,CASTYLGFTGPPSLFF,TGTGCCAGCACCTACCTCGGCTTCACCGGGCCCCCATCCCTCTTCTTC
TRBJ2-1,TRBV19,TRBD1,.,CASSIDGTAFFRSSYNEQFF,TGTGCCAGTAGTATAGACGGGACAGCTTTTTTTCGGAGCTCCTACAATGAGCAGTTCTTC
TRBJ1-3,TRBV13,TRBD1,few,CASTFRALGQDTIYF,TGTGCCAGCACCTTCCGGGCGCTAGGACAGGACACCATATATTTT
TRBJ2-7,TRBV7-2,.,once,CASSKAGTPPYEQYF,TGTGCCAGCAGCAAAGCCGGGACACCTCCCTACGAGCAGTACTTC
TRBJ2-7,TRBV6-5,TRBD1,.,CASSPGGQGAYEQYF,TGTGCCAGCAGTCCTGGGGGACAGGGAGCCTACGAGCAGTACTTC
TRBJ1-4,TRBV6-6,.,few,CASTISRGEFELFF,TGTGCCAGCACCATCAGCCGAGGGGAGTTTGAACTGTTTTTT
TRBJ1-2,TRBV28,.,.,CASSTTSFSGYTF,TGTGCCAGCAGTACGACGAGCTTTAGTGGCTACACCTTC
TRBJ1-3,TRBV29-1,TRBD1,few,CSVGTGIGNTIYF,TGCAGCGTCGGGACAGGGATTGGAAACACCATATATTTT
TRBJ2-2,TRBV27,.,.,CASSSAGADNTGELFF,TGTGCCAGCAGTTCGGCTGGGGCCGATAACACCGGGGAGCTGTTTTTT
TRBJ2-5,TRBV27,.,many,CASSKVQGTQYF,TGTGCCAGCAGTAAGGTCCAGGGGACCCAGTACTTC
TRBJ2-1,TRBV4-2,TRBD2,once,CASSQELAGSSYNEQFF,TGTGCCAGCAGCCAAGAGCTAGCGGGAAGCTCCTACAATGAGCAGTTCTTC
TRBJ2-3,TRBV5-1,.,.,CASSLGRAFNTQYF,TGCGCCAGCAGCTTGGGGAGGGCCTTTAATACGCAGTATTTT
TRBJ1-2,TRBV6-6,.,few,CASNPNGANYGYTF,TGTGCCAGCAATCCCAATGGCGCAAACTATGGCTACACCTTC
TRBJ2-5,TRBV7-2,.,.,CASSLDRVKRTQYF,TGTGCCAGCAGCTTAGACAGGGTGAAGCGGACCCAGTACTTC
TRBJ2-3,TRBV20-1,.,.,CSASPRDTQYF,TGCAGTGCTAGTCCCCGCGATACGCAGTATTTT
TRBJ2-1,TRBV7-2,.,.,CASSLAKRTQGDVGSNEQFF,TGTGCCAGCAGCTTAGCGAAGCGCACCCAAGGCGACGTCGGGTCGAATGAGCAGTTCTTC
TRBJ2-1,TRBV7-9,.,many,CASSLDRLVLHNEQFF,TGTGCCAGCAGCTTAGATCGTCTAGTTCTTCACAATGAGCAGTTCTTC
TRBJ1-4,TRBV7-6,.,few,CASSQATFNEKLFF,TGTGCCAGCAGCCAGGCGACATTTAATGAAAAACTGTTTTTT
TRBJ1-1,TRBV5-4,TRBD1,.,CASSSSTGGDAEAFF,TGTGCCAGCAGCTCTTCTACAGGGGGCGACGCTGAAGCTTTCTTT
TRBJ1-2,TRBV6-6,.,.,CASSASGGAGGYTF,TGTGCCAGCAGTGCGTCGGGGGGCGCGGGTGGCTACACCTTC
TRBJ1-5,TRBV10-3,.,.,CAISGRVNQPQHF,TGTGCCATCAGTGGCAGGGTCAATCAGCCCCAGCATTTT
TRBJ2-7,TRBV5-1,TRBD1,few,CASSLLGQGPYEQYF,TGCGCCAGCAGCTTATTGGGACAGGGGCCCTACGAGCAGTACTTC
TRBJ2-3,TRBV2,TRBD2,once,CASRSRLAGEDTQYF,TGTGCCAGCAGATCCCGACTAGCGGGAGAGGATACGCAGTATTTT
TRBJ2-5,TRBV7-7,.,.,CASSLEEETQYF,TGTGCCAGCAGCTTAGAAGAAGAGACCCAGTACTTC
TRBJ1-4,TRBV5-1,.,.,CASSLVGGGEKLFF,TGCGCCAGCAGCTTGGTGGGGGGTGGTGAAAAACTGTTTTTT
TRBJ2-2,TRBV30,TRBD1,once,CAWSGRGRLSSGELFF,TGTGCCTGGAGCGGAAGGGGGCGGCTGTCCTCCGGGGAGCTGTTTTTT